This TCR beta chain comes out of a study of shared clonotypes between healthy human individuals. Trimming took off 4 bases at V and 1 base at J, with 8 bases between the two ends. In germline, CDR1 is LNHDA, CDR2 SQIVND (reference sequence). The CDR3 loop spans 14 amino acids. Replicate PCRs for sorted subsets used approximately 220 ng DNA; this equaled about 30,000 T cell genomes. Measured with immunoSEQ multiplex PCR; TCRdb has only the in-frame clones, and not every one. In the table there are approximately 1.9 million clones, just under 95% of which are singletons. Naive CD8 cells, CD45RO-negative and positively selected for CCR7, excluded terminally differentiated effector memory CD45RA+ cells. Comments on this clone: Antigen specificity is unknown.

Study observations and caveats: Generation of non-shared clonotypes was less probable than generation of clonotypes shared by all four donors. Sorted-subset samples were not fully sequenced, rarefaction indicated.

The J gene is TRBJ2-4, the V gene TRBV19; D is uncertain. The specimen sequenced was naive CD8+ T cells from PBMCs. The receptor comes from a man aged 18 to 29 in good health. Some clones in this sample may be carry-over from other donors' samples. The CDR3 region is CASSTLGAKNIQYF. As DNA, the CDR3 is TGTGCCAGTAGTACCCTTGGGGCCAAAAACATTCAGTACTTC.